Given below is one TCR beta chain in context. Its antigen has not been determined. Base qualities were left out, and no much larger clone turns up one base away. The cohort consisted of fewer than 700 healthy bone marrow donors. At the time of sampling, all cohort members were nominally healthy, though unrecorded immune exposures were likely present. The donor was CMV seropositive and was included in the group of 250 to 350 seropositive cohort members. Each donor provided a peripheral blood sample, and peripheral blood mononuclear cells were used for TCR beta sequencing. The Qiagen DNeasy Blood Extraction Kit was used to extract genomic DNA from the blood cell samples. As encoded in the germline V gene, CDR1 is SQVTM while CDR2 is ANQGSEA. Spanning cysteine to phenylalanine, the CDR3 consists of 12 amino acids. Only CDR3 DNA is held: 36 bases, read in frame from base 1. Trimming removed 7 bases from V and 0 bases from J, leaving 10 bases between the germline ends.

This sample is part of a study of cytomegalovirus exposure and HLA in healthy donors (dated by TCRdb to the late 2010s). Study-level background: In an earlier analysis of under 750 of the donors, roughly 300 Gb of sequence data and 117 million unique TCR beta sequences from about 190 million T cells were reported. Roughly 300 gigabases of sequencing data and around 87 million unique TCR sequences were included in an early release covering under 650 HLA-typed donors. Among the roughly 400 genotyped donors, under 90% belonged to the genetic ancestry cluster associated with self-reported Caucasian donors. The study aimed to test whether cataloging public T cell receptors could reveal signatures of past pathogen exposure. Using immunosequencing, the study profiled T cell repertoires from 500 to 800 subjects and related those repertoires to cytomegalovirus serostatus. A separate validation cohort of 100 to 150 different subjects was used in addition to the approximately 700-subject first cohort. To predict cytomegalovirus infection status, the study combined high-throughput TCR immunosequencing, statistical association of individual TCRs with disease status, and machine learning. In a later analysis, previously published TCR beta repertoires from about 640 donors were re-analyzed and high-resolution HLA genotyping was added so that TCR occurrence patterns could be studied. Rather than using new phenotypic data, the later analysis identified candidate immune exposures from TCR beta sequences and from how often those sequences occurred across donors. An earlier analysis of fewer than 700 of the donors applied high-throughput TCR beta sequencing to assess whether each TCR beta V gene segment acted as functional or pseudogenic. Donor age, sex, ethnicity and CMV serostatus were compiled alongside the repertoire data. In a later genetic analysis, genome-wide SNP genotypes for about three fifths of the 666 donors were used, and that subset was treated as a discovery cohort. Every repertoire in the discovery cohort had been generated on one and the same sequencing platform. HLA typing included class I and class II loci at four-digit resolution. The number of typed donors differed by locus: about 620-640 for A, B, C, DRB1 and DQB1; 500 to 550 for DQA1; approximately 600 for DPA1; and around 470 for DPB1. Five DR-DQ haplotypes were treated as single units for association and clustering because of strong linkage in the cohort. Among some 400 genotyped donors of the cohort, an average of around 220,000 unique TCR beta nucleotide sequences was sequenced per donor, of which approximately 19% were non-productive.

Overall study outcomes, separate from this receptor: A later analysis found that HLA-associated TCR beta chains were more clonally expanded and had lower generation probabilities than equally common non-associated chains. HLA typing was unavailable for some donors at each locus, so association tests used only the typed subset. V-gene and J-gene trimming of TCR beta chains was associated with a missense DCLRE1C variant in a later genetic analysis, and the association was replicated in an independent cohort. Correlated functional status among segregating V segments might reflect linkage disequilibrium, but an unknown experimental factor could not be ruled out. Assigning TCR associations to individual alleles was difficult when HLA alleles, especially DR and DQ, strongly co-occurred. Some IMGT-functional V segments, including TRBV6-2 and TRBV6-3, could not be told apart with the 87-base-pair reads, so those segments were excluded. In both the original and validation cohorts, the classifier was reported to diagnose cytomegalovirus status with high specificity and sensitivity. According to a later analysis, most CMV-associated TCR beta chains appeared to be HLA-restricted, and the HLA associations seemed to be driven largely by CMV exposure. A cluster of highly shared sequence variants was judged likely to represent a technical artifact of the sequencing pipeline. A further reported finding was that TCR beta sequences accurately predicted the HLA-A and HLA-B alleles for most subjects in the first cohort. According to the authors, the approach could potentially be generalized to other disease states and immunological phenotypes. In this cohort, only TCR beta chains were sequenced, and detectable features were limited by the absence of alpha or paired-chain data. According to a later genetic analysis, donors in an Asian-associated ancestry cluster had fewer N-insertions in productive TCRs than the approximately 710-donor mean. While some public TCRs were present in many individuals, most TCR sequences turned up only very rarely across donors. In vitro tests confirmed that three of the cytomegalovirus-associated TCR beta chains recognize cytomegalovirus antigens. According to a later analysis, TCR association rates differed among HLA loci, with DRB1 alleles showing the most associated TCRs and HLA-C alleles showing the fewest. In the study, approximately 160 TCR beta chains were listed as associated with cytomegalovirus. The only immune exposure information available for the cohort was CMV serostatus. A later analysis associated 15,000 or so TCR beta sequences with specific HLA alleles at a false discovery rate of 0.05. Broadly in line with IMGT annotations, most TCR beta V segments showed up in productive rearrangements about 90% or about 30% of the time in an earlier analysis of 450 to 750 of the donors. Presence/absence analyses assumed roughly uniform sequencing depth across donors, an assumption that may not hold. Over 15 rarely observed V segments, including chromosome 9 orphons, were excluded from the earlier analysis of 550 to 700 of the donors because counts were too low. A later analysis reported that several top co-occurrence clusters appeared linked to parvovirus B19, influenza, CMV and Epstein-Barr virus.

The protocol used for the library was the immunoSEQ multiplex PCR assay. For the multiplex PCR, a mixture combining 60 forward primers for TCR Vbeta segments and 13 reverse primers for TCR Jbeta segments was used. The CDR3 region of rearranged TCR beta genes was amplified from genomic DNA by a multiplex PCR assay. On the Illumina HiSeq System, the amplified TCR beta libraries were sequenced as 87-base-pair reads. Processing in the source paper ran as follows. A later analysis tallied roughly 78 million unique TCR beta chains across the 700 or so repertoires, and roughly 11 million of those chains were shared by two or more donors. Raw reads were error-corrected and collapsed into unique sequences with a nearest-neighbor algorithm that merged closely related sequences to remove PCR and sequencing errors. Alignment of CDR3 sequences to IMGT reference sequences was used to assign V, D and J gene segments. For a sequence to be retained, a match of at least six nucleotides to both a V gene segment and a J gene segment was required. A rearrangement counted as productive if the CDR3 had no stop codons and remained in frame with V and J, and every other rearrangement counted as non-productive. Following IMGT convention, CDR3 was defined as the stretch from the second conserved V-encoded cysteine up to the conserved J-encoded phenylalanine. The earlier analysis of roughly 590 of the donors excluded any sequence lacking an unambiguous match to a single V gene segment. An earlier analysis of 450 to 650 of the donors called V segments functional above 56.7% productive rearrangements and segregating when the between-donor standard deviation exceeded 5%. A statistical classification framework was built for diagnosing cytomegalovirus status from the catalog of TCR beta chain sequences. In a later analysis, TCR nucleotide sequences were compared against IMGT/GENE-DB human TR gene sequences so that V and J genes could be assigned. The TCRdist pipeline was used in a later analysis to assign CDR3 sequences and most-parsimonious VDJ recombination scenarios. A later analysis defined each TCR beta chain by its CDR3 amino acid sequence plus V-gene family, and excluded reads lacking a unique V-gene family. In a later analysis, a few hundred highly shared, low-generation-probability nucleotide sequences were removed to address suspected cross-contamination and a sequencing artifact. A later analysis calculated a clonal expansion index for each public chain from normalized within-repertoire ranks of inferred template counts. A later analysis computed generation probabilities with a VDJ recombination model fitted to out-of-frame rearrangements, and checked the results against IGoR. Hypergeometric tests were used in a later analysis to score TCR-TCR, TCR-HLA and TCR-CMV co-occurrence, with a repertoire-size bias correction applied to the TCR pairs. False discovery rates were estimated in a later analysis by permuting HLA or CMV assignments 20 times. In a later analysis, co-occurring TCRs were grouped with DBSCAN, and TCRdist sequence similarity was added when clustering was performed within HLA-allele-positive subsets. For co-occurrence clustering, repertoires with fewer than 30,000 or more than 120,000 public chains were excluded, along with four or five repertoires with anomalous nucleotide sharing. Drawn from immuneACCESS, this table holds only the in-frame rearrangements with V and J called that TCRdb kept. Clones are partly lost; checked studies trace under half to an unresolved V gene and leave the rest unexplained. V and J calls and clone size are those listed in that table; D and trimming were worked out from the DNA. The table for this sample lists some 130,000 clones; roughly 78% of them were counted only once. The ten top clones hold about 7% of the sample.

The chain employs TRBV29-1 and TRBJ2-7; TRBD2 is possibly the D segment (6 matching bases). Sequenced sample: PBMCs. This receptor was taken from a middle-aged man in good health and CMV-seropositive. This receptor carries the CDR3 CSGGTGSYEQYF. The bases read TGCAGCGGCGGGACGGGCTCCTACGAGCAGTACTTC.